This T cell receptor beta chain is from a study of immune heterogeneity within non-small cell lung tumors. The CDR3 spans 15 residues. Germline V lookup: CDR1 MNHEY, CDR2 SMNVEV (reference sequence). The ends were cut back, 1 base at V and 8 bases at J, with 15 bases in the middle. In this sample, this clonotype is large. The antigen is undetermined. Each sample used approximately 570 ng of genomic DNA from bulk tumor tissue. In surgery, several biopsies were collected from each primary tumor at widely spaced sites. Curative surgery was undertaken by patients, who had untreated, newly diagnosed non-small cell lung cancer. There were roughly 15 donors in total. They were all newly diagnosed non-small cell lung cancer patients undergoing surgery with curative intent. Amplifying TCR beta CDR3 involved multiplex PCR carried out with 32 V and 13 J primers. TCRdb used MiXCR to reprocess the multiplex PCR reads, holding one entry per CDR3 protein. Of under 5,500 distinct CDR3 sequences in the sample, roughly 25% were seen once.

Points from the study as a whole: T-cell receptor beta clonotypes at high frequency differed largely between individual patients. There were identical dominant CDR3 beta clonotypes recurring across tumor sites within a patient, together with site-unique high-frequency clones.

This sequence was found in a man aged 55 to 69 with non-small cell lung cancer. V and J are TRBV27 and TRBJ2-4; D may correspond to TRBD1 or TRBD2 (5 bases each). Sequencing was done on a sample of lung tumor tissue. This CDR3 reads CASSLWGPETDIQYF. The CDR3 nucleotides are TGTGCCAGCAGTTTATGGGGACCCGAAACTGACATTCAGTACTTC.